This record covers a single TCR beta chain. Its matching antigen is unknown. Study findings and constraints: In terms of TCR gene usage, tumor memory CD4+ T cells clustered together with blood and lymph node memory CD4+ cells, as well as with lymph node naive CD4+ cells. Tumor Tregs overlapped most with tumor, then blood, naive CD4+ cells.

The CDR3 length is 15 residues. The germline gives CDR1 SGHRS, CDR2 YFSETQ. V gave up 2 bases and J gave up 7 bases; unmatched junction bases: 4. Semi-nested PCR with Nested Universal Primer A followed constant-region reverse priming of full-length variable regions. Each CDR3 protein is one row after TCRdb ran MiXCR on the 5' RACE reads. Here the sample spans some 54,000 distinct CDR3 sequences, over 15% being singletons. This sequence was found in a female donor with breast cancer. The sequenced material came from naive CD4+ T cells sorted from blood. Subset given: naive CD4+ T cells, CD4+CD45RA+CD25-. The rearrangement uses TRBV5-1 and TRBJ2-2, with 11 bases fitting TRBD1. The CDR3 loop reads CASSFSDRGLGELFF. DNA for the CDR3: TGCGCCAGCAGCTTTTCGGACAGGGGGCTCGGGGAGCTGTTTTTT.